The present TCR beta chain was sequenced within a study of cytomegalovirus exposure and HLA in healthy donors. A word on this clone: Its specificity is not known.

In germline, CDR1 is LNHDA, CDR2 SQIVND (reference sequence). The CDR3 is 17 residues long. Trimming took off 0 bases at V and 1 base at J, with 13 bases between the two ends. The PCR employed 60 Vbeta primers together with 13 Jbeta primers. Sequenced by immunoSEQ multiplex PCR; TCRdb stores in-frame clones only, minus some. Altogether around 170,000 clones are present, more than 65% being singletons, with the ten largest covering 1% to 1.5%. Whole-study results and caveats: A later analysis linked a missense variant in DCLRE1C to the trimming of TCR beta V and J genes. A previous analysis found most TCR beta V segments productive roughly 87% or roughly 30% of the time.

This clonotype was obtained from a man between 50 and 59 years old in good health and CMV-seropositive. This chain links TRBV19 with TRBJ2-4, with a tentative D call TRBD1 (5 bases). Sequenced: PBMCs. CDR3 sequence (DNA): TGTGCCAGTAGTATAGATCTCAGGGTTAGGGCCAAAAACATTCAGTACTTC. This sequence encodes CASSIDLRVRAKNIQYF.